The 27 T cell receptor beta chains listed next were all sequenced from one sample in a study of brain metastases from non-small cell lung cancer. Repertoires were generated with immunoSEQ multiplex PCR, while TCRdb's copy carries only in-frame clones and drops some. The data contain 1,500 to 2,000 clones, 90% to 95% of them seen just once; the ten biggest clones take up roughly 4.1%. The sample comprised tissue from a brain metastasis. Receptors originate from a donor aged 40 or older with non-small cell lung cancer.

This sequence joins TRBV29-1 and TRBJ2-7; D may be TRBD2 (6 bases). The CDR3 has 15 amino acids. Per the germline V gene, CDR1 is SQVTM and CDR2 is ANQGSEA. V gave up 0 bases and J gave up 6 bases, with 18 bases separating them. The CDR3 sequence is CSVEDSRRDSSEQYF. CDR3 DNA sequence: TGCAGCGTTGAAGATAGTAGGAGGGATAGTAGCGAGCAGTACTTC.

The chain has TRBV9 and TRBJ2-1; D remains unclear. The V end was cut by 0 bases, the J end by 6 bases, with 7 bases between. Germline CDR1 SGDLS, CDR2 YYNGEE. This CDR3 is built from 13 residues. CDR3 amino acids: CASSVALSNEQFF. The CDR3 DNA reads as TGTGCCAGCAGCGTAGCTCTCTCCAATGAGCAGTTCTTC.

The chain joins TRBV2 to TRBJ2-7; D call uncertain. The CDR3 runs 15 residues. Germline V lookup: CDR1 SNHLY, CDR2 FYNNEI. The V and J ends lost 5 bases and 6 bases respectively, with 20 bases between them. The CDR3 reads CASSLEVIAASEQYV. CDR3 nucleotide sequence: TGTGCCAGCAGTCTCGAGGTGATAGCAGCCTCCGAGCAGTACGTC.

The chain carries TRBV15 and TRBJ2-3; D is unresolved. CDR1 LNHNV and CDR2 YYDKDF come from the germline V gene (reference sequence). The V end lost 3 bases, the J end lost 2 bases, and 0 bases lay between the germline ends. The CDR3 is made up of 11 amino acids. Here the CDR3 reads CATSSTDTQYF. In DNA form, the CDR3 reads TGTGCCACCAGCAGCACAGATACGCAGTATTTT.

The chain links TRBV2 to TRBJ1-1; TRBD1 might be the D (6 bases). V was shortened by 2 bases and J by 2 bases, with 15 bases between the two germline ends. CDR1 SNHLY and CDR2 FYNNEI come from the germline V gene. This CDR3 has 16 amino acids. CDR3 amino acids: CASSELSGAINTEAFF. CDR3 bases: TGTGCCAGCAGTGAATTGTCGGGGGCCATAAACACTGAAGCTTTCTTT.

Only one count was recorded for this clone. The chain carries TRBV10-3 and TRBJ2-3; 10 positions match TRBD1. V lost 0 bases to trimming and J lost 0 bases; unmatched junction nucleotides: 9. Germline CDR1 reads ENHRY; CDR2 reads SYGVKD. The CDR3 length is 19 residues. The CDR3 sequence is CAISESSSGTGASTDTQYF. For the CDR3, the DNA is TGTGCCATCAGTGAGTCTTCATCCGGGACAGGGGCTAGCACAGATACGCAGTATTTT.

The CDR3 region has the DNA TGCGCCAGCAGCCCCTTCGGGCAGAGGGCCTATGGCTACACCTTC. Translation: CASSPFGQRAYGYTF. The chain combines TRBV4-3 with TRBJ1-2; D gene unclear. This CDR3 is 15 amino acids long. V was clipped by 4 bases and J by 4 bases, with 16 bases between them. From germline, CDR1 is LGHNA and CDR2 YSLEER.

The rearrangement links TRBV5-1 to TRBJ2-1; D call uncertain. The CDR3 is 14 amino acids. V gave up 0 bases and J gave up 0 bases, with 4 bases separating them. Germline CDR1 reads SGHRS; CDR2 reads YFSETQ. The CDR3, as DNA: TGCGCCAGCAGCTTGGGAGACTCCTACAATGAGCAGTTCTTC. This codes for CASSLGDSYNEQFF.

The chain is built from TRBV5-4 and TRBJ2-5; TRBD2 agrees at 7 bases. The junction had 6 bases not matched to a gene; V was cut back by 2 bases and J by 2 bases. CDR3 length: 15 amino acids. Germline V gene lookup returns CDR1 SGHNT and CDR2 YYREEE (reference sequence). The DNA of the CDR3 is TGTGCCAGCAGCTTCAGCGGGGCCTGGCAAGAGACCCAGTACTTC. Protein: CASSFSGAWQETQYF.

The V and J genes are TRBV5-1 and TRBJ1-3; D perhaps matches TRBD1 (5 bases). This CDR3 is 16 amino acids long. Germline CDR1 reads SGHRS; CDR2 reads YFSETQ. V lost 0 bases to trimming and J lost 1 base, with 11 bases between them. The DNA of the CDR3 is TGCGCCAGCAGCTTGGGTGACAGACCATCTGGAAACACCATATATTTT. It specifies CASSLGDRPSGNTIYF. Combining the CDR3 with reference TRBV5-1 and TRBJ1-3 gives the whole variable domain KAGVTQTPRYLIKTRGQQVTLSCSPISGHRSVSWYQQTPGQGLQFLFEYFSETQRNKGNFPGRFSGRQFSNSRSEMNVSTLELGDSALYLCASSLGDRPSGNTIYFGEGSWLTVV.

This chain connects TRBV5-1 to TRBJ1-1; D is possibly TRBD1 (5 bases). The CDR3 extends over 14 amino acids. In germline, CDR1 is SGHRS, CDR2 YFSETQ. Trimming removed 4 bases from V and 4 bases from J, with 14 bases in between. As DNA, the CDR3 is TGCGCCAGCAGCGGGGGAGGACGGGTCACTGAAGCTTTCTTT. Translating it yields CASSGGGRVTEAFF.

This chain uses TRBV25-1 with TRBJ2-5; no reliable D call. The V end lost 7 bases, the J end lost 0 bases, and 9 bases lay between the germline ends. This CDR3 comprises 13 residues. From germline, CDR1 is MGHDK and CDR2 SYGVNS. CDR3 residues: CASNPQYQETQYF. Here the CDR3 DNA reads TGTGCCAGCAATCCACAGTACCAAGAGACCCAGTACTTC.

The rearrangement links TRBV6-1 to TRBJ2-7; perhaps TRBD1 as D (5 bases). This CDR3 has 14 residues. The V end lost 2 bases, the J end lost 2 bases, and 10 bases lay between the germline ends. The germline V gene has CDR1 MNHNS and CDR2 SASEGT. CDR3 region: CASSEYPTAYEQYV. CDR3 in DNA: TGTGCCAGCAGTGAATACCCGACAGCCTACGAGCAGTACGTC.

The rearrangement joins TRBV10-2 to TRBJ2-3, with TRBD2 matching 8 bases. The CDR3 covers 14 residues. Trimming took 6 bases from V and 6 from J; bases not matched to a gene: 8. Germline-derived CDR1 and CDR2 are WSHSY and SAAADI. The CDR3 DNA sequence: TGCGCCAGCAGCTTACCGGGGGGGCAGGATACGCAGTATTTT. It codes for CASSLPGGQDTQYF.

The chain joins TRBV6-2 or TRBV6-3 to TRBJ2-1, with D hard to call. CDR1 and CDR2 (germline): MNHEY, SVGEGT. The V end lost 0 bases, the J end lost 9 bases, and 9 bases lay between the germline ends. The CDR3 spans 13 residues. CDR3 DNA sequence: TGTGCCAGCAGTTACTCGTGGCCGTCTGAGCAGTTCTTC. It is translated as CASSYSWPSEQFF.

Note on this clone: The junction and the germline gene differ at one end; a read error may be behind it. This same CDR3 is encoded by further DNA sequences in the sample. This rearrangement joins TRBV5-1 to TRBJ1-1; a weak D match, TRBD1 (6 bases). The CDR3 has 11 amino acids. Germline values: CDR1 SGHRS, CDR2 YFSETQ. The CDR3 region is CASSGDTKAFF. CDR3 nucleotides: TGCGCTAGCAGCGGGGACACAAAAGCTTTCTTT.

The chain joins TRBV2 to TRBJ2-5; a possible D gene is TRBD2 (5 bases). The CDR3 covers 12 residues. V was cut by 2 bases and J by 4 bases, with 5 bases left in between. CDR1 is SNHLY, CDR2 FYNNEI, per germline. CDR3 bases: TGTGCCAGCAGTGAACTAGCAGAGACCCAGTACTTC. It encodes CASSELAETQYF.

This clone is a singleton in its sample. CDR3 residues: CASTQGALWGTSNSPLHF. The CDR3 nucleotides are TGTGCCAGCACCCAAGGGGCCCTGTGGGGAACCTCGAATTCACCCCTCCACTTT. This chain uses TRBV2 with TRBJ1-6, with a possible D match to TRBD1 (5 bases). This CDR3 contains 18 residues. Trimming took off 7 bases at V and 7 bases at J, with 26 bases between the two ends. The germline V gene has CDR1 SNHLY and CDR2 FYNNEI.

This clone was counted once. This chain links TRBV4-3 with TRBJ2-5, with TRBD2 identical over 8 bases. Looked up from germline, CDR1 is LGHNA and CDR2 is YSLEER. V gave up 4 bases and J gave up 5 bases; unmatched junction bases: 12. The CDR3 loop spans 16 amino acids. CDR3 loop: CASSLGSGANPETQYF. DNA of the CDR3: TGCGCCAGCAGCCTTGGTAGCGGGGCGAACCCTGAGACCCAGTACTTC.

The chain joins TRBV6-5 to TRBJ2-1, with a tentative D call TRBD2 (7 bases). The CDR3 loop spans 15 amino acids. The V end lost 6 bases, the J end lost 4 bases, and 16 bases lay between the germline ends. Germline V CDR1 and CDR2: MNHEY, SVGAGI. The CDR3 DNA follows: TGTGCCAGCAGATCCTCGGGGGGCATGTACAATGAGCAGTTCTTC. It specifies CASRSSGGMYNEQFF.

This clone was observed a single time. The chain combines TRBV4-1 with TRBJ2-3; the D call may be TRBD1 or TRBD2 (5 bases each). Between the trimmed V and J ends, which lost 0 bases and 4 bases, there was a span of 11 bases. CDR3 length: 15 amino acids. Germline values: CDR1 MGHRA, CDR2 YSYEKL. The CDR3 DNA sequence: TGCGCCAGCAGCCAAGAAGGGGCCGGGGCAGATACGCAGTATTTT. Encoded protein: CASSQEGAGADTQYF.

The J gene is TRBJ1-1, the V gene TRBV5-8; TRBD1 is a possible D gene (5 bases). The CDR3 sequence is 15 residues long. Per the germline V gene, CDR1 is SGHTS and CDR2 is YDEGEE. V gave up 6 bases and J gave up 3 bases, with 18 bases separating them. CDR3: CASNPWGTKHTEAFF. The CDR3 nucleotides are TGTGCCAGCAACCCATGGGGGACTAAACACACTGAAGCTTTCTTT.

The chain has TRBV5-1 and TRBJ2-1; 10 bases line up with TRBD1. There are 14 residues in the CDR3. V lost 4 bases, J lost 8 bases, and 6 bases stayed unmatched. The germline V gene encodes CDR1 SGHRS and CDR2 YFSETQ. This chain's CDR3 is CASSAGTGVDEQFF. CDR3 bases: TGCGCCAGCAGCGCTGGGACAGGGGTGGATGAGCAGTTCTTC. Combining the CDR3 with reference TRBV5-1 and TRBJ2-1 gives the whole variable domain KAGVTQTPRYLIKTRGQQVTLSCSPISGHRSVSWYQQTPGQGLQFLFEYFSETQRNKGNFPGRFSGRQFSNSRSEMNVSTLELGDSALYLCASSAGTGVDEQFFGPGTRLTVL.

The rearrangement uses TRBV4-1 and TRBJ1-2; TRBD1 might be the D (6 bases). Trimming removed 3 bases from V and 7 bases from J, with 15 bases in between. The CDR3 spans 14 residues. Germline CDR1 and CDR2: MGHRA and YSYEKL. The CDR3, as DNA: TGCGCCAGCAGCCACCTGACAGGCCGCCGTGGCTACACCTTC. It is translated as CASSHLTGRRGYTF.

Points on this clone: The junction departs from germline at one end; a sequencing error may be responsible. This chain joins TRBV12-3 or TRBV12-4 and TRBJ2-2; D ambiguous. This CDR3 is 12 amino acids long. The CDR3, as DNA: TGTACCAGCAGTTTCGCCACCGGGGAGCTGTTTTTT. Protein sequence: CTSSFATGELFF.

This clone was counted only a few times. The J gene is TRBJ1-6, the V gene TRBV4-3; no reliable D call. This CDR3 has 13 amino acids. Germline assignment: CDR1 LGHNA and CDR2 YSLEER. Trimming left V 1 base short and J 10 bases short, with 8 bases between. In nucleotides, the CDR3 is TGCGCCAGCAGCCAAGTCGTCGGCTCACCCCTCCACTTT. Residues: CASSQVVGSPLHF.

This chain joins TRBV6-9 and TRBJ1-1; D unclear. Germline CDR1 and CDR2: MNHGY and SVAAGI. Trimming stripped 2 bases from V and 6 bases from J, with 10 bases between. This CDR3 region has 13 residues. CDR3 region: CASSYLADAEAFF. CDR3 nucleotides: TGTGCCAGCAGTTATCTAGCAGACGCTGAAGCTTTCTTT.